This entry lists 28 T cell receptor beta chains sequenced from one sample in a study of early T cells in non-severe SARS-CoV-2 infection. TCRdb called the 5' RACE reads again in MiXCR, with one record for every CDR3 protein. The table lists 75,000 to 80,000 distinct CDR3 sequences, 10% to 12% of them singletons. The sample was whole blood, taken at baseline. The source is an adult who was a healthcare worker with PCR-confirmed SARS-CoV-2 infection or an uninfected control (not recorded which).

The rearrangement joins TRBV29-1 to TRBJ2-1, with TRBD2 as a possible D gene (6 bases). Trimming left V 4 bases short and J 4 bases short, with 8 bases between. Germline V gives CDR1 SQVTM, CDR2 ANQGSEA. The CDR3 contains 12 residues. Here the CDR3 DNA reads TGCAGCGTTGTGGAGGGATACAATGAGCAGTTCTTC. Protein sequence: CSVVEGYNEQFF.

This rearrangement joins TRBV7-9 to TRBJ2-7, with 7 positions matching TRBD1. The V segment lost 1 base and the J segment 5 bases; nucleotides outside the gene matches: 2. Germline CDR1 reads SEHNR; CDR2 reads FQNEAQ (reference sequence). The CDR3 has 13 residues. This chain's CDR3 is CASSLEGAHEQYF. CDR3 bases: TGTGCCAGCAGCTTAGAGGGGGCGCACGAGCAGTACTTC.

This clonotype was seen a few times. The J gene is TRBJ2-7, the V gene TRBV18, with 9 bases identical to TRBD1. Germline V gene data show CDR1 as KGHSH and CDR2 as LQKENI. The V gene end was trimmed by 6 bases and the J gene end by 2 bases; junction bases not matched to a gene: 5. The CDR3 extends over 14 amino acids. The CDR3 sequence: CASSLGQGTYEQYF. The CDR3, as DNA: TGTGCCAGCTCCCTTGGACAGGGGACCTACGAGCAGTACTTC. Complete variable domain (other parts from reference TRBV18 and TRBJ2-7): NAGVMQNPRHLVRRRGQEARLRCSPMKGHSHVYWYRQLPEEGLKFMVYLQKENIIDESGMPKERFSAEFPKEGPSILRIQQVVRGDSAAYFCASSLGQGTYEQYFGPGTRLTVT.

The V call is TRBV12-3 or TRBV12-4, the J call TRBJ1-4, with D uncertain. The CDR3 consists of 13 residues. Trimming took off 3 bases at V and 5 bases at J, with 7 bases between the two ends. The CDR3 sequence: CASSFSGNEKLFF. In nucleotides, the CDR3 is TGTGCCAGCAGTTTTTCGGGAAATGAAAAACTGTTTTTT.

The chain has TRBV6-5 and TRBJ2-4; D might be TRBD1 or TRBD2, each matching 7 bases. Trimming took off 2 bases at V and 1 base at J, with 12 bases between the two ends. This CDR3 has 16 residues. Germline V lookup: CDR1 MNHEY, CDR2 SVGAGI. The CDR3 protein is CASSYGQGGAKNIQYF. CDR3 nucleotide sequence: TGTGCCAGCAGTTACGGGCAGGGGGGGGCCAAAAACATTCAGTACTTC.

This clonotype has at least ten counts. CDR3 DNA sequence: TGCAGTGCTACCCATCCCGGGACTACCTACGAGCAGTACTTC. It encodes CSATHPGTTYEQYF. The chain links TRBV20-1 to TRBJ2-7; TRBD2 matches 7 bases. The CDR3 consists of 14 residues. V shed 4 bases and J 2 bases; nucleotides not matched to a gene: 8. CDR1 DFQATT and CDR2 SNEGSKA come from the germline V gene (reference sequence).

In this sample, this clonotype turned up a few times. This sequence joins TRBV4-3 and TRBJ2-5; 9 bases are shared with TRBD2. The CDR3 loop spans 16 amino acids. Germline CDR1 is LGHNA and CDR2 is YSLEER. The junction had 3 bases not matched to a gene; V was cut back by 0 bases and J by 1 base. The CDR3: CASSQDARGGQETQYF. CDR3 in DNA: TGCGCCAGCAGCCAAGATGCGCGGGGGGGCCAAGAGACCCAGTACTTC.

This clonotype was found many times. The chain uses TRBV4-2 and TRBJ2-3; the D gene is possibly TRBD2 (5 bases). The V end was cut by 0 bases, the J end by 1 base, with 11 bases between. This CDR3 contains 16 residues. The germline CDR1 and CDR2 sequences are LGHNA and YNFKEQ. The CDR3 spells CASSQEAAPRTDTQYF. The CDR3 DNA sequence: TGTGCCAGCAGCCAAGAAGCGGCGCCTCGCACAGATACGCAGTATTTT.

This clonotype was counted between two and nine times. The chain has TRBV5-4 and TRBJ2-5; 8 positions match TRBD1. The CDR3 extends over 16 amino acids. The V and J ends lost 9 bases and 1 base, in that order; junction bases with no gene match: 14. Germline V lookup: CDR1 SGHNT, CDR2 YYREEE (reference sequence). The CDR3 sequence is CATQPRDRTPQETQYF. The DNA of the CDR3 is TGTGCCACACAACCCCGGGACAGGACCCCCCAAGAGACCCAGTACTTC.

The chain has TRBV10-3 and TRBJ2-3; a possible D gene is TRBD1 (5 bases). The V end lost 2 bases, the J end lost 2 bases, and 11 bases lay between the germline ends. CDR1 and CDR2 (germline): ENHRY, SYGVKD. The CDR3 runs to 15 residues. DNA for the CDR3: TGTGCCATCAGTGAGGGGGCAGGCTTCACAGATACGCAGTATTTT. It specifies CAISEGAGFTDTQYF.

The V gene is TRBV12-3 or TRBV12-4, the J gene TRBJ2-1; 9 nucleotides align to TRBD1. The CDR3 covers 15 residues. J lost 2 bases, V lost 1 base, and 0 bases had no gene match. CDR3 DNA sequence: TGTGCCAGCAGTTTAGGGACAGGGGCCTACAATGAGCAGTTCTTC. Encoded protein: CASSLGTGAYNEQFF.

This chain joins TRBV5-6 and TRBJ1-1, with 7 bases fitting TRBD1. V was pared by 3 bases and J by 1 base, with 12 bases of the junction left unmatched. This CDR3 contains 17 residues. Germline assignment: CDR1 SGHDT and CDR2 YYEEEE. CDR3 amino acids: CASSSTLIQGRNTEAFF. The DNA for the CDR3 is TGTGCCAGCAGCTCAACCCTGATACAGGGGAGGAACACTGAAGCTTTCTTT.

The V call is TRBV7-2, the J call TRBJ1-3; the D is unclear. Per germline, CDR1 SGHTA and CDR2 FQGNSA. This CDR3 is built from 13 residues. The germline V and J ends were trimmed by 2 bases and 4 bases, with 6 bases remaining between them. CDR3 DNA: TGTGCCAGCAGCTTAATTCAGGGAAACACCATATATTTT. Protein product: CASSLIQGNTIYF.

This chain uses TRBV12-5 with TRBJ1-1; D is ambiguous. Deletions cut 1 base from V and 10 bases from J, with 7 bases between. Germline V gene lookup returns CDR1 LGHNT and CDR2 FRNRAP. CDR3 size: 11 residues. CDR3 sequence: CASGLGVLAFF. The CDR3 bases are TGTGCTAGTGGTTTGGGGGTTTTAGCTTTCTTT.

This clonotype showed up just a few times. The chain is built from TRBV6-1 and TRBJ2-3; 9 positions match TRBD1. This CDR3 is 14 amino acids long. Germline lookup yields CDR1 MNHNS and CDR2 SASEGT. V shed 7 bases, J shed 0 bases, and the junction held 2 bases outside the gene matches. CDR3 sequence reads: CASTTGGSTDTQYF. For the CDR3, the DNA is TGTGCCAGCACCACAGGGGGCAGCACAGATACGCAGTATTTT.

A few counts support this clonotype. The rearrangement links TRBV6-2 or TRBV6-3 to TRBJ1-5; D perhaps matches TRBD1 (5 bases). Germline V gene lookup returns CDR1 MNHEY and CDR2 SVGEGT. V was cut by 2 bases and J by 7 bases, with 9 bases left in between. The CDR3 totals 13 residues. This chain's CDR3 is CASSYEGTQPQHF. In DNA form, the CDR3 reads TGTGCCAGCAGTTACGAGGGGACCCAGCCCCAGCATTTT.

This clonotype was detected only a few times. This chain joins TRBV11-3 and TRBJ2-5; D tentatively fits TRBD1 or TRBD2 (5 bases each). CDR1 is SGHNT, CDR2 YENEEA, per germline. Trimming took 1 base from V and 5 from J, leaving 11 bases between them. The CDR3 is made up of 14 amino acids. Here the CDR3 reads CASSLGRGAETQYF. The CDR3 DNA follows: TGTGCCAGCAGCTTAGGGCGAGGGGCGGAGACCCAGTACTTC.

This clonotype was seen only a few times. The chain employs TRBV20-1 and TRBJ2-3; a weak D match, TRBD2 (7 bases). Germline V lookup: CDR1 DFQATT, CDR2 SNEGSKA (reference sequence). The V end lost 4 bases, the J end lost 3 bases, and 20 bases lay between the germline ends. The CDR3 covers 16 residues. The CDR3 loop is CSAKIAGARITDTQYF. For the CDR3, the DNA is TGCAGTGCTAAGATTGCGGGGGCCAGGATAACAGATACGCAGTATTTT.

The chain has TRBV6-1 and TRBJ2-7; D not certain. Germline values: CDR1 MNHNS, CDR2 SASEGT. V gave up 7 bases and J gave up 3 bases, with 10 bases separating them. This CDR3 has 12 amino acids. This CDR3 reads CASTEEFYEQYF. CDR3 in DNA: TGTGCCAGCACCGAAGAATTCTACGAGCAGTACTTC.

This clonotype appeared many times. The chain couples TRBV4-2 to TRBJ2-7, with a weak D call TRBD2 (5 bases). Germline CDR1 reads LGHNA; CDR2 reads YNFKEQ. The CDR3 is 13 residues long. Trimming pared 0 bases from V and 7 bases from J, leaving 10 bases between. This chain's CDR3 is CASSQDGPGEQYF. The CDR3 DNA is TGTGCCAGCAGCCAAGATGGTCCGGGGGAGCAGTACTTC.

The chain carries TRBV3-1 and TRBJ2-1; 10 nucleotides align to TRBD1. This CDR3 region has 17 residues. V trimming: 1 base; J trimming: 6 bases; junction bases outside the gene matches: 9. Looked up from germline, CDR1 is LGHDT and CDR2 is YNNKEL (reference sequence). CDR3 amino acids: CASSQGFRTGGTNEQFF. CDR3 nucleotide sequence: TGTGCCAGCAGCCAAGGGTTCCGGACAGGGGGTACCAATGAGCAGTTCTTC.

This clonotype was observed a handful of times. The chain has TRBV11-2 and TRBJ2-2; TRBD2 matches 10 bases. Germline-derived CDR1 and CDR2 are SGHAT and FQNNGV. This CDR3 spans 19 amino acids. The trim removed 4 bases at V and 5 bases at J, leaving 16 bases unmatched. The CDR3 coding sequence is TGTGCCAGCAGCTCCCCCTGGCCAGCGGGGGGGCGCGATACCGGGGAGCTGTTTTTT. It is translated as CASSSPWPAGGRDTGELFF. Drawing the rest from reference TRBV11-2 and TRBJ2-2, the complete variable domain is EAGVAQSPRYKIIEKRQSVAFWCNPISGHATLYWYQQILGQGPKLLIQFQNNGVVDDSQLPKDRFSAERLKGVDSTLKIQPAKLEDSAVYLCASSSPWPAGGRDTGELFFGEGSRLTVL.

V and J are TRBV28 and TRBJ1-6; the D gene is possibly TRBD1 (6 bases). The CDR3 spans 12 residues. With 6 bases removed from V and 9 bases from J, the gap between germline ends came to 9 bases. Germline V gene sequence: CDR1 MDHEN, CDR2 SYDVKM. CDR3 sequence (DNA): TGTGCCAGCAGAACCAGGGGTTCACCCCTCCACTTT. Its translation is CASRTRGSPLHF. The variable domain in full, with the rest retrieved from reference TRBV28 and TRBJ1-6, is DVKVTQSSRYLVKRTGEKVFLECVQDMDHENMFWYRQDPGLGLRLIYFSYDVKMKEKGDIPEGYSVSREKKERFSLILESASTNQTSMYLCASRTRGSPLHFGNGTRLTVT.

The CDR3 protein is CASSSRSRGHEQFF. The CDR3 DNA reads TGTGCCAGCAGCTCGCGAAGTAGGGGTCATGAGCAGTTCTTC. This rearrangement joins TRBV7-9 to TRBJ2-1, with a weak D call TRBD1 (5 bases). The germline V gene encodes CDR1 SEHNR and CDR2 FQNEAQ (reference sequence). The V and J ends lost 4 bases and 8 bases respectively, with 15 bases between them. The CDR3 extends over 14 amino acids. Full variable domain (missing parts from reference TRBV7-9 and TRBJ2-1): DTGVSQNPRHKITKRGQNVTFRCDPISEHNRLYWYRQTLGQGPEFLTYFQNEAQLEKSRLLSDRFSAERPKGSFSTLEIQRTEQGDSAMYLCASSSRSRGHEQFFGPGTRLTVL.

Worth noting for this clonotype: At one end the junction does not follow the germline gene, possibly because of a read error. Here the CDR3 reads CASSVGTARYYEQYF. The CDR3 DNA is TGTGCCAGCAGCGTAGGGACAGCCCGTTACTACGAGCAGTACTTC. The J gene is TRBJ2-7, the V gene TRBV13, with 7 bases that match TRBD1. Germline lookup yields CDR1 PRHDT and CDR2 FYEKMQ (reference sequence). The length of the CDR3 is 15 residues.

This clonotype came up a few times. The chain uses TRBV7-9 and TRBJ1-6, with D possibly matching TRBD1 (5 bases). The germline V and J ends were trimmed by 5 bases and 6 bases, with 11 bases remaining between them. Germline lookup yields CDR1 SEHNR and CDR2 FQNEAQ (reference sequence). This CDR3 is 14 amino acids long. This chain's CDR3 is CASSPGTSNSPLHF. CDR3 nucleotide sequence: TGTGCCAGCAGCCCCGGGACGAGTAATTCACCCCTCCACTTT.

This clonotype was observed many times. The rearrangement uses TRBV2 and TRBJ2-1; D may correspond to TRBD1 or TRBD2 (6 bases each). The CDR3 runs 16 residues. Germline CDR1 is SNHLY and CDR2 is FYNNEI. V dropped 1 base and J dropped 4 bases, with 14 bases sitting between them. CDR3 region: CASSEDEGDSYNEQFF. CDR3 in DNA: TGTGCCAGCAGTGAAGACGAGGGGGACTCATACAATGAGCAGTTCTTC.

The chain recombines TRBV6-2 or TRBV6-3 with TRBJ2-5; D gene unclear. V lost 5 bases, J lost 5 bases, and 9 bases lay in between. CDR3 length: 12 residues. From germline, CDR1 is MNHEY and CDR2 SVGEGT. The CDR3 bases are TGTGCCAGCAGTGTCGTCTCGGAGACCCAGTACTTC. Translated, it gives CASSVVSETQYF.